Listed here is a single T cell receptor beta chain. These data belong to a study of blood T cell repertoires in COVID-19. Turning to the study itself: Whether acute or convalescent, the COVID-19 samples came from the United States, Italy and Spain.

Authors' data handling: Quantification of nucleated cells was approximated via reference gene primer amplification. TCRdb's copy holds only in-frame clones and misses some; the assay was immunoSEQ multiplex PCR. Clone size and the V and J calls come from that table; the DNA yielded D and trimming. The sample has 200,000 to 300,000 clones; around 81% are singletons. The CDR3 covers 13 residues. Losses at the gene ends were 1 base for V and 5 bases for J; bases not matched to a gene: 1. Germline V lookup: CDR1 MNHNS, CDR2 SASEGT. Input material: peripheral blood. The V and J genes are TRBV6-1 and TRBJ1-1, with 7 nucleotides matching TRBD1. The sequence derives from a woman between 55 and 75 years old with active or convalescent COVID-19. CDR3 amino acids: CASSEGRGTEAFF. The DNA of the CDR3 is TGTGCCAGCAGTGAAGGCAGGGGGACTGAAGCTTTCTTT.